These 6 T cell receptor beta chains share one sample of origin, sequenced in a study of control samples from healthy donors and cancer patients. Some clones are missing from TCRdb's copy, which holds only in-frame ones; the method was immunoSEQ multiplex PCR. This sample has about 110,000 clones, with 85% to 90% found just once. Sequenced input: PBMCs. These receptors all come from a woman aged 60-75 years with lung cancer.

V usage is TRBV7-2 and J usage is TRBJ1-6; D is ambiguous. V dropped 1 base and J dropped 5 bases, with 6 bases sitting between them. CDR3 length equals 14 residues. Germline CDR1 is SGHTA and CDR2 is FQGNSA. CDR3 sequence reads: CASSLVPDNSPLHF. CDR3 nucleotide sequence: TGTGCCAGCAGCTTAGTCCCAGATAATTCACCCCTCCACTTT.

The V and J genes are TRBV7-2 and TRBJ1-2, with 10 bases lining up with TRBD1. In germline, CDR1 is SGHTA, CDR2 FQGNSA. CDR3 length equals 15 residues. After removal of 5 bases from V and 7 bases from J, the junction contained 10 bases not matched to a gene. CDR3 bases: TGTGCCAGCAGCACAGCGACAGGGGGCGCGTTTGGCTACACCTTC. Translated: CASSTATGGAFGYTF.

V usage is TRBV4-2 and J usage is TRBJ1-6; no clear D. Germline V lookup: CDR1 LGHNA, CDR2 YNFKEQ. The V end lost 0 bases, the J end lost 3 bases, and 12 bases lay between the germline ends. CDR3 size: 17 residues. The CDR3 DNA sequence: TGTGCCAGCAGCCAAGACCACTCAATGGTCTATAATTCACCCCTCCACTTT. Protein product: CASSQDHSMVYNSPLHF.

This chain uses TRBV5-6 with TRBJ1-2, with D possibly TRBD1 on 5 matching bases. CDR3 length equals 14 residues. The germline V gene encodes CDR1 SGHDT and CDR2 YYEEEE. V lost 1 base to trimming and J lost 4 bases, with 11 bases between them. CDR3 sequence reads: CASSLQGVVYGYTF. The CDR3 coding sequence is TGTGCCAGCAGCTTGCAGGGAGTCGTCTATGGCTACACCTTC.

The V and J genes are TRBV18 and TRBJ1-2; 12 bases align to TRBD1. The germline CDR1 and CDR2 sequences are KGHSH and LQKENI. This CDR3 is 15 amino acids long. Trimming took 3 bases from V and 7 from J; bases not matched to a gene: 6. CDR3 in DNA: TGTGCCAGCTCACCGTCCGGGACAGGGGGCCTTGGCTACACCTTC. Protein sequence: CASSPSGTGGLGYTF.

V is TRBV7-9 and J is TRBJ2-2; D is uncertain. The V gene lost 3 bases and the J gene lost 9 bases, with 8 bases spanning the gap. The CDR3 totals 12 residues. CDR1 and CDR2 from the germline V gene are SEHNR and FQNEAQ (reference sequence). CDR3 sequence reads: CASSFLRRELFF. The CDR3 bases are TGTGCCAGCAGCTTTCTAAGGCGGGAGCTGTTTTTT.